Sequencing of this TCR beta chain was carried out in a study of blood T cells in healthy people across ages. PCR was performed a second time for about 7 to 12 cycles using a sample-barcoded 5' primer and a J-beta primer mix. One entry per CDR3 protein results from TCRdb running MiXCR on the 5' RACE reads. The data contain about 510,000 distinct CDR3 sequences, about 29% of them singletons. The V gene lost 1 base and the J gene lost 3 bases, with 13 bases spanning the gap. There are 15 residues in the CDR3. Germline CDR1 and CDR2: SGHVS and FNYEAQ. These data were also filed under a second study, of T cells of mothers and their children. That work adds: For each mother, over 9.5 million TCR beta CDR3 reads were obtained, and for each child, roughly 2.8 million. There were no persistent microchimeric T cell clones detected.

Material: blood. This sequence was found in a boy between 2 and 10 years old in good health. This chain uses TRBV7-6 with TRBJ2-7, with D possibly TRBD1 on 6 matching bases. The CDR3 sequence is CASSLGGEGGYEQYF. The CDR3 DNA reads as TGTGCCAGCAGCTTAGGTGGTGAAGGGGGCTACGAGCAGTACTTC.